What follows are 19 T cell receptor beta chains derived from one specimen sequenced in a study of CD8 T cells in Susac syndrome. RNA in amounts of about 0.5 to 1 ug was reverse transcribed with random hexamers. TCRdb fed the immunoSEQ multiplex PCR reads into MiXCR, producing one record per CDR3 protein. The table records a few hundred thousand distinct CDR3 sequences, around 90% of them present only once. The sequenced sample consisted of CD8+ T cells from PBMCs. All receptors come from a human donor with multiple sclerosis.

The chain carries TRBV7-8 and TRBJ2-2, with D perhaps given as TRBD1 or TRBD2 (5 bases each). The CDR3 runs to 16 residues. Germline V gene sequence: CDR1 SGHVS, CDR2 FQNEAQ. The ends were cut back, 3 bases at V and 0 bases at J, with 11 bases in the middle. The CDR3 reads CASSLWGIANTGELFF. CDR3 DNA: TGTGCCAGCAGCTTGTGGGGGATCGCGAACACCGGGGAGCTGTTTTTT. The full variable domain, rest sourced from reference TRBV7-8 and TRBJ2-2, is GAGVSQSPRYKVAKRGQDVALRCDPISGHVSLFWYQQALGQGPEFLTYFQNEAQLDKSGLPSDRFFAERPEGSVSTLKIQRTQQEDSAVYLCASSLWGIANTGELFFGEGSRLTVL.

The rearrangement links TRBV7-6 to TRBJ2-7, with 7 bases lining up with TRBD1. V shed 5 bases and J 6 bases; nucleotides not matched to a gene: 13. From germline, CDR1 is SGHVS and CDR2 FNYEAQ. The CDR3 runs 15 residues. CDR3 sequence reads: CASSKRQGTSSEQYF. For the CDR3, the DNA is TGTGCCAGCAGCAAAAGACAGGGAACCTCTTCCGAGCAGTACTTC.

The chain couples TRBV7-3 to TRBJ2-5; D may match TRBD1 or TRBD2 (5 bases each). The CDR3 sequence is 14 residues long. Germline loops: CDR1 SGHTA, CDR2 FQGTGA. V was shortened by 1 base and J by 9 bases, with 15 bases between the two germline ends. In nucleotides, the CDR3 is TGTGCCAGCAGCTTAAGCGGGTCCGGGACCGCCCAGTACTTC. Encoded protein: CASSLSGSGTAQYF.

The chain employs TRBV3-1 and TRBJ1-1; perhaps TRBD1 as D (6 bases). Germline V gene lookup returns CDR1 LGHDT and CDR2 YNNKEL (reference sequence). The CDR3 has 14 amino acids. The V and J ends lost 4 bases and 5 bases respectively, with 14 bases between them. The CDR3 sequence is CASSLGGMGTEAFF. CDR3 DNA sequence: TGTGCCAGCAGCCTAGGGGGGATGGGGACTGAAGCTTTCTTT.

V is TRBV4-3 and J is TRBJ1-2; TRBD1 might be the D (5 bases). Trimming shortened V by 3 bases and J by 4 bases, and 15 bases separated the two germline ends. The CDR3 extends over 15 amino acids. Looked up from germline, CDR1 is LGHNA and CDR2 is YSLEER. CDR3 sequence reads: CASSHVTGEIYGYTF. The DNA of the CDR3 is TGCGCCAGCAGCCATGTCACGGGGGAGATCTATGGCTACACCTTC.

The CDR3 spells CASSPTGIPILYGYTF. Written as DNA, the CDR3 is TGTGCCAGCAGCCCCACGGGCATCCCCATCCTTTATGGCTACACCTTC. The chain links TRBV12-3 or TRBV12-4 to TRBJ1-2; D not resolved. Trimming left V 6 bases short and J 5 bases short, with 22 bases between. This CDR3 has 16 residues.

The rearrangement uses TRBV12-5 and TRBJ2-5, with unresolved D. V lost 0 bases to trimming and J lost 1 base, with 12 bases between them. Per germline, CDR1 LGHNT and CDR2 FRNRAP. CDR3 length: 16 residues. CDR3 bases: TGTGCTAGTGGTTTGGTCCCGGCCGCGACCCAAGAGACCCAGTACTTC. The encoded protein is CASGLVPAATQETQYF.

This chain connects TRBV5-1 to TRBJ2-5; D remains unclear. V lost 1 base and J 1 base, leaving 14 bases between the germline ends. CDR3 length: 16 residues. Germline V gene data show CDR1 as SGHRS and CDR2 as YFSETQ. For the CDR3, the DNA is TGCGCCAGCAGCTTGTTGGGCAGCCTACTCCAAGAGACCCAGTACTTC. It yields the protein CASSLLGSLLQETQYF.

CDR3: CASSPVRWRETQYF. The CDR3, as DNA: TGCGCCAGCAGCCCAGTCCGGTGGCGGGAGACCCAGTACTTC. The rearrangement links TRBV23-1 to TRBJ2-5; the D is unclear. TRBV23-1 belongs to the ORF category, with a function that is uncertain. The CDR3 contains 14 residues. V lost 6 bases and J 5 bases, leaving 16 bases between the germline ends.

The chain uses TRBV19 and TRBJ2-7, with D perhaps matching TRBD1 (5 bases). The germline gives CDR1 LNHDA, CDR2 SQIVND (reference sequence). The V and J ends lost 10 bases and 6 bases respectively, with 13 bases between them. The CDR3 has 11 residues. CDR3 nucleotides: TGTGCCACCGCCCAGGGTCCCGAGCAGTACTTC. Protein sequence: CATAQGPEQYF.

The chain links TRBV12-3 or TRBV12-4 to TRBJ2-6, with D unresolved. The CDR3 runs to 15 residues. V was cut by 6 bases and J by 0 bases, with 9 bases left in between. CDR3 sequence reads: CASSVDPSGANVLTF. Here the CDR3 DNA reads TGTGCCAGCAGCGTAGACCCCTCTGGGGCCAACGTCCTGACTTTC.

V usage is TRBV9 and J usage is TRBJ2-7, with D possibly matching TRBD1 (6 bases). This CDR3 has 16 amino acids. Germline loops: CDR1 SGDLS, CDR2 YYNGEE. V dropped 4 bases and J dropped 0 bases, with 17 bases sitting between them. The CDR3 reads CASSPRQDSSSYEQYF. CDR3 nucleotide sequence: TGTGCCAGCAGCCCTCGACAGGACAGTAGCTCCTACGAGCAGTACTTC.

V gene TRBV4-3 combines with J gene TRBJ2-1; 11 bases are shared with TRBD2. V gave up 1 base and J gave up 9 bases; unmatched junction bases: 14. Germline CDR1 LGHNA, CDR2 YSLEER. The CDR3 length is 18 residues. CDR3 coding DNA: TGCGCCAGCAGCCAAGGGCAGTTAGCGGGAGGGCCCGTGTCTGAGCAGTTCTTC. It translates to CASSQGQLAGGPVSEQFF.

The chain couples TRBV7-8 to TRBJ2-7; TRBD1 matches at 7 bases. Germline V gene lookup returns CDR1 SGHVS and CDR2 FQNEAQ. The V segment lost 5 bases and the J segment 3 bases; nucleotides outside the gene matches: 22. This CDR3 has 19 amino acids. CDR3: CASSNLQGSNPTDFYEQYF. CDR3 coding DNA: TGTGCCAGCAGCAACCTACAGGGGTCCAATCCCACAGACTTCTACGAGCAGTACTTC.

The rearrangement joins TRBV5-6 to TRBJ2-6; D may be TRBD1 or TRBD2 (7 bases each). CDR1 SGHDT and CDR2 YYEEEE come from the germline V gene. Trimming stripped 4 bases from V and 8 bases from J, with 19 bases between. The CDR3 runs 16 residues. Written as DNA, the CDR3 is TGTGCCAGCAGCGCCGAAAGGCAGGGGGGGTCCAACGTCCTGACTTTC. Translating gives CASSAERQGGSNVLTF. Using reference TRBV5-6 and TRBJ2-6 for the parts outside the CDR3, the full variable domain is DAGVTQSPTHLIKTRGQQVTLRCSPKSGHDTVSWYQQALGQGPQFIFQYYEEEERQRGNFPDRFSGHQFPNYSSELNVNALLLGDSALYLCASSAERQGGSNVLTFGAGSRLTVL.

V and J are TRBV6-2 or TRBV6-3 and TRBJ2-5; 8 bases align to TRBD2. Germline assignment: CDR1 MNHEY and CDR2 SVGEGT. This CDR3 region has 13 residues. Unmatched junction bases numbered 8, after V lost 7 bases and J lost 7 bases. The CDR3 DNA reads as TGTGCCAGCACCCTCAGCGGGGGAGGGACCCAGTACTTC. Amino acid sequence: CASTLSGGGTQYF.

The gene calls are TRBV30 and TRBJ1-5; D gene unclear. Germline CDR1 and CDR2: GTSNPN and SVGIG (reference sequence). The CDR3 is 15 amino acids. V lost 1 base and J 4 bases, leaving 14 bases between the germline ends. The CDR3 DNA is TGTGCCTGGAGTGAAGTACGGTCAATTAATCAGCCCCAGCATTTT. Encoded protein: CAWSEVRSINQPQHF.

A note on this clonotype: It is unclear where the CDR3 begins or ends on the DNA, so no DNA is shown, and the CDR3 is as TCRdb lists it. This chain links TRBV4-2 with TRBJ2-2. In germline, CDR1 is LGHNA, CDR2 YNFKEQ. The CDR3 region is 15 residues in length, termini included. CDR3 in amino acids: CASSQVWGTPGSCFF.

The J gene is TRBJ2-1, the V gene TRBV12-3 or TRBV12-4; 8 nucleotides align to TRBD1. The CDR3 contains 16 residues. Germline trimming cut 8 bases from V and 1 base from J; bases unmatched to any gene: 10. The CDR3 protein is CASLTATGVSYNEQFF. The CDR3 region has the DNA TGTGCCAGCCTGACCGCGACAGGGGTTTCCTACAATGAGCAGTTCTTC.